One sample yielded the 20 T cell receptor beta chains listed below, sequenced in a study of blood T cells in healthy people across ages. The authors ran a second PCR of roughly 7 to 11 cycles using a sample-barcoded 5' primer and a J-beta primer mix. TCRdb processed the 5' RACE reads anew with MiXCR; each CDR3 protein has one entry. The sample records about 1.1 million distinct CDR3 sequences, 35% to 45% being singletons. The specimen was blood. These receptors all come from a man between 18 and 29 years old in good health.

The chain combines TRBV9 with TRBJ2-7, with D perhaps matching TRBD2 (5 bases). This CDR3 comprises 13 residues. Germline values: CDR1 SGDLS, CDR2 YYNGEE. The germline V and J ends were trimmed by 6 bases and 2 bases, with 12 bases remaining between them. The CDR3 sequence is CASNRGSTYEQYF. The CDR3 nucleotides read TGTGCCAGCAACCGCGGGTCTACCTACGAGCAGTACTTC.

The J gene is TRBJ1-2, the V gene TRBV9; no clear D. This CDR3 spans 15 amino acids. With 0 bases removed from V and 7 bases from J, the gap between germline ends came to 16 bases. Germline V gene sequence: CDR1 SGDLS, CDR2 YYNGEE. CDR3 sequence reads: CASSVESVAGGGYTF. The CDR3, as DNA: TGTGCCAGCAGCGTAGAAAGTGTGGCAGGAGGTGGCTACACCTTC.

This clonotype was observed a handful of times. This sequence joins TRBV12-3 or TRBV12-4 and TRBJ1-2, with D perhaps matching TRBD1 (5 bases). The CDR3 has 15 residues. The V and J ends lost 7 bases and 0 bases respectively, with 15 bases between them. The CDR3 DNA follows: TGTGCCAGCACCCCCGAGCAGGGCGCTAACTATGGCTACACCTTC. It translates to CASTPEQGANYGYTF.

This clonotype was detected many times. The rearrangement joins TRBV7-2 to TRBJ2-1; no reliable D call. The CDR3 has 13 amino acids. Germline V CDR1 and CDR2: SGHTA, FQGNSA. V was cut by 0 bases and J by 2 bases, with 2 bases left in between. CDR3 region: CASSLATYNEQFF. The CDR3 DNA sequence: TGTGCCAGCAGCTTAGCGACCTACAATGAGCAGTTCTTC.

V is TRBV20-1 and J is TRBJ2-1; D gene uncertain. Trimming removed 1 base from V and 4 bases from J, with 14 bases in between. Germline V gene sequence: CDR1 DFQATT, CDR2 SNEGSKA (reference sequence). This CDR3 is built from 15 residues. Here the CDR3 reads CSARGIGYGYNEQFF. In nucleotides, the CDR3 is TGCAGTGCTAGAGGTATAGGGTACGGATACAATGAGCAGTTCTTC.

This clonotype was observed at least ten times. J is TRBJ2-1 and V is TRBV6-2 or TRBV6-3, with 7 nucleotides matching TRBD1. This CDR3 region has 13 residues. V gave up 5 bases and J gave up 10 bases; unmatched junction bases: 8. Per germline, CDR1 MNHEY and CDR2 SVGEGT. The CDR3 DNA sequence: TGTGCCAGCAGTGACGGGGAGACAGGGGAGCAGTTCTTC. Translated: CASSDGETGEQFF.

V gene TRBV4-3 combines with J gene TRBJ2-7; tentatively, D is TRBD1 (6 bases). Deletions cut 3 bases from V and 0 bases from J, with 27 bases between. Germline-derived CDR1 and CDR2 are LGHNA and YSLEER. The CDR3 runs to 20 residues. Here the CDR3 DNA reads TGCGCCAGCAGCCACAGTGCCGGGGCAGGGGCCGCTATCCTCTCCTACGAGCAGTACTTC. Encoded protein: CASSHSAGAGAAILSYEQYF.

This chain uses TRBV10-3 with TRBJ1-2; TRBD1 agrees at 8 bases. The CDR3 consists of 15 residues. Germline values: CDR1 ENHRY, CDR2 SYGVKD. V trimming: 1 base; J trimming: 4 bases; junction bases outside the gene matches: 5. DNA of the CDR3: TGTGCCATCAGTGAGTTGACAGGGGACCCCTATGGCTACACCTTC. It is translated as CAISELTGDPYGYTF.

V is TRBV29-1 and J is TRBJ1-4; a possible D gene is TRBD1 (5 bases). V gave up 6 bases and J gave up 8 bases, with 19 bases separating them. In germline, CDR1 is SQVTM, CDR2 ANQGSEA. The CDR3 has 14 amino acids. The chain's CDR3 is CSVAARDLWEKLFF. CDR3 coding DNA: TGCAGCGTCGCGGCCAGGGACCTTTGGGAAAAACTGTTTTTT.

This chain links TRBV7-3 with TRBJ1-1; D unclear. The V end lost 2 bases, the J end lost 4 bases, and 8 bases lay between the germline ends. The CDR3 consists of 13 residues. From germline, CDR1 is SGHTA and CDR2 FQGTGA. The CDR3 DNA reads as TGTGCCAGCAGCTTAGGCGCACCCACTGAAGCTTTCTTT. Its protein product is CASSLGAPTEAFF.

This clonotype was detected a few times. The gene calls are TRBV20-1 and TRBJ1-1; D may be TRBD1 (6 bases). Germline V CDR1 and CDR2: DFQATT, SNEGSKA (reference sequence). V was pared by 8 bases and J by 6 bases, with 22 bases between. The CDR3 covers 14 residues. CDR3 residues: CSIPGHSIRPEAFF. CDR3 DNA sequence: TGCAGTATCCCGGGACACTCGATAAGGCCTGAAGCTTTCTTT.

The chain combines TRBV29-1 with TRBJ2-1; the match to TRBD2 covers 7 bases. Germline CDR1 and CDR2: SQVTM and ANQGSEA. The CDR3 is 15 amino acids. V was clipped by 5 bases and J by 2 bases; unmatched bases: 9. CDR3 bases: TGCAGCGTTCCATCTGAGGGAGGGGCCTACAATGAGCAGTTCTTC. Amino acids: CSVPSEGGAYNEQFF.

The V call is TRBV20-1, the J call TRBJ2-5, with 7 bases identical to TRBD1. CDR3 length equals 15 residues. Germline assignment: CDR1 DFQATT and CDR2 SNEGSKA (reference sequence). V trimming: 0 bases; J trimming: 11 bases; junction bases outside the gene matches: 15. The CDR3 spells CSARDSTGSKEEQYF. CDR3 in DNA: TGCAGTGCTAGAGATTCGACAGGGTCAAAGGAGGAGCAGTACTTC.

The CDR3 coding sequence is TGTGCCAGCAGCGGGAGGACAGCCCTGAGCACTGAAGCTTTCTTT. Translating it yields CASSGRTALSTEAFF. V is TRBV9 and J is TRBJ1-1; maybe TRBD1 (6 bases). There are 15 residues in the CDR3. The germline V gene encodes CDR1 SGDLS and CDR2 YYNGEE. V was shortened by 3 bases and J by 4 bases, with 16 bases between the two germline ends.

The CDR3 loop reads CASSITGLDQPQHF. The CDR3 DNA is TGTGCCAGCAGCATTACAGGGTTGGATCAGCCCCAGCATTTT. This sequence joins TRBV9 and TRBJ1-5; a possible D gene is TRBD1 (6 bases). This CDR3 contains 14 residues. The V gene's germline CDR1 is SGDLS and CDR2 YYNGEE. The V and J ends lost 4 bases and 5 bases respectively, with 13 bases between them. The full variable domain, with the rest looked up from reference TRBV9 and TRBJ1-5, is DSGVTQTPKHLITATGQRVTLRCSPRSGDLSVYWYQQSLDQGLQFLIQYYNGEERAKGNILERFSAQQFPDLHSELNLSSLELGDSALYFCASSITGLDQPQHFGDGTRLSIL.

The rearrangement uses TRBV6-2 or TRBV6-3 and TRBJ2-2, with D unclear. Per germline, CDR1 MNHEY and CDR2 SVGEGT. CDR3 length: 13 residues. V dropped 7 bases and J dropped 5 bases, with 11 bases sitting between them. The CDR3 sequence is CASIKDWTGELFF. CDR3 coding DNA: TGTGCCAGCATAAAAGATTGGACCGGGGAGCTGTTTTTT.

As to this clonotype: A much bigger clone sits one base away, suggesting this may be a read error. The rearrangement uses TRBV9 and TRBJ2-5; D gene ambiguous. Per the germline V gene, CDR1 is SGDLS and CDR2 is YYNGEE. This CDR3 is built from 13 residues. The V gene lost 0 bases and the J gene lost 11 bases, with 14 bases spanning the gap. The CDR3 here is CASSVEEYNEQYF. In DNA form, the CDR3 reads TGTGCCAGCAGCGTAGAAGAATACAATGAGCAGTACTTC.

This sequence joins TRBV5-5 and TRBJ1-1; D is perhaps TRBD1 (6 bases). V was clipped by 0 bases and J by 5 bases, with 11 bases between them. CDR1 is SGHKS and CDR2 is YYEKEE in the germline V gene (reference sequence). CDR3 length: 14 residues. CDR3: CASSLGVGGTEAFF. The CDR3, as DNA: TGTGCCAGCAGCTTGGGAGTAGGGGGGACTGAAGCTTTCTTT.

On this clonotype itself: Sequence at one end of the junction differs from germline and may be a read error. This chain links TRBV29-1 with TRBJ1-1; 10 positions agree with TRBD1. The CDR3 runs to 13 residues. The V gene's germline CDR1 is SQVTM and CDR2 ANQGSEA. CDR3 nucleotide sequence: TGCAGCGGTGAAGTCCCCGGGACAGGGGTACCTTTCTTT. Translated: CSGEVPGTGVPFF.

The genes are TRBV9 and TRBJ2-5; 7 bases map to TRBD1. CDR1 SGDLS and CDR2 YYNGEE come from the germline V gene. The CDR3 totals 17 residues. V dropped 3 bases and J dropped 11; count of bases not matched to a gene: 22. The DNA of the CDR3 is TGTGCCAGCAGCGGAGCCCGTCAACAGGGGTTCTACAATGAGCAGTACTTC. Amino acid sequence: CASSGARQQGFYNEQYF.